The T cell receptor (beta chain) described here comes from a study of cytomegalovirus exposure and HLA in healthy donors. General study points: Based on reports, TCR beta sequences accurately predicted HLA-A and HLA-B alleles for most subjects. Listed as cytomegalovirus-associated were 150 to 200 TCR beta chains. Donors were assumed by presence/absence analyses to have roughly uniform sequencing depth.

The germline gives CDR1 SGHTA, CDR2 FQGTGA. The CDR3 sequence is 16 residues long. V lost 0 bases and J 8 bases, leaving 19 bases between the germline ends. A remark on this clone: Its cognate antigen is unknown.

Researchers ran the PCR with 60 Vbeta and 13 Jbeta primers. Only in-frame clones appear in the TCRdb table, and some are missing; sequencing was by immunoSEQ multiplex PCR. The table for this sample gives about 37,000 clones. The rearrangement joins TRBV7-3 to TRBJ1-1; D gene unclear. The receptor was derived from a human donor in good health. Material for sequencing was PBMCs. The CDR3: CASSLTFRGQAGEAFF. The DNA for the CDR3 is TGTGCCAGCAGCTTAACGTTCCGGGGTCAAGCGGGGGAAGCTTTCTTT.